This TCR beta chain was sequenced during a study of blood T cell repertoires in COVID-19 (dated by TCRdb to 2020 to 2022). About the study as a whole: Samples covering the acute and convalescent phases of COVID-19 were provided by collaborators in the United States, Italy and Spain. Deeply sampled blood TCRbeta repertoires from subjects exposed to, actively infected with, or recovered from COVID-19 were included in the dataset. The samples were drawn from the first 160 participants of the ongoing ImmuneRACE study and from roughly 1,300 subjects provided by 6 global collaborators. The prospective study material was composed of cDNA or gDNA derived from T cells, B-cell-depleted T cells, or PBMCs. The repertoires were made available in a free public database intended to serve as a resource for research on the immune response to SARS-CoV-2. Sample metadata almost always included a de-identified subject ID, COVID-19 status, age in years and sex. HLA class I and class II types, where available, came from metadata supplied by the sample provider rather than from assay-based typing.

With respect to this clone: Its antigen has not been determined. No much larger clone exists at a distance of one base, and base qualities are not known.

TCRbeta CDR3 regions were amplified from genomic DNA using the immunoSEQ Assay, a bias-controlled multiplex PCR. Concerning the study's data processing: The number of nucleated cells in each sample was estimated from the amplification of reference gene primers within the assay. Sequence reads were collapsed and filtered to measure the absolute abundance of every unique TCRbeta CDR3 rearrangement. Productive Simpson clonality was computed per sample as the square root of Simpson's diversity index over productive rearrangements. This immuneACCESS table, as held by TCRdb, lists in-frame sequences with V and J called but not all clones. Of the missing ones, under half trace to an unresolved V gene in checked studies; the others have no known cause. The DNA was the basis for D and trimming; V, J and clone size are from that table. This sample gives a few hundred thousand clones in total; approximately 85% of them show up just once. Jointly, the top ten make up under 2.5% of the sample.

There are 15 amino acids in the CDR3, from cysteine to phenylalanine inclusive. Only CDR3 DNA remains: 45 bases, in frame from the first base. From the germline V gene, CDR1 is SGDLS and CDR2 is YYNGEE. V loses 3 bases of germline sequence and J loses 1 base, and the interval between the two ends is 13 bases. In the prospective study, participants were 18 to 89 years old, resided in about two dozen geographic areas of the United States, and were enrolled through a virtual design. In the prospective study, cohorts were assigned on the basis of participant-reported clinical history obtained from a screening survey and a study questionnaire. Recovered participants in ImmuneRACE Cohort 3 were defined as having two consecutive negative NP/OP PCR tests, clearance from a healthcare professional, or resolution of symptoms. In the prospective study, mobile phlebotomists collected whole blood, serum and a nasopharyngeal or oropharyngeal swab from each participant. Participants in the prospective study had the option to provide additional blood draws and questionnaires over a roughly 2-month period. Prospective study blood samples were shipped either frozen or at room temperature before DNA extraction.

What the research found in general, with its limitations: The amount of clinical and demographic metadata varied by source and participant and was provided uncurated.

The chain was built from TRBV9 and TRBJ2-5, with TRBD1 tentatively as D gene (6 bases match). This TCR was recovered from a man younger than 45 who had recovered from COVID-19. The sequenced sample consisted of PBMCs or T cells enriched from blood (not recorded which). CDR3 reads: CASSASPRGQETQYF. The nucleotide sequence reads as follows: TGTGCCAGCAGCGCAAGTCCCAGGGGCCAAGAGACCCAGTACTTC. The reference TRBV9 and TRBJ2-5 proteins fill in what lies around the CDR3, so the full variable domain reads DSGVTQTPKHLITATGQRVTLRCSPRSGDLSVYWYQQSLDQGLQFLIQYYNGEERAKGNILERFSAQQFPDLHSELNLSSLELGDSALYFCASSASPRGQETQYFGPGTRLLVL.